This is a list of T cell receptor beta chains from one sample in a study of blood T cell repertoires in COVID-19. The assay was immunoSEQ multiplex PCR, and TCRdb's table has in-frame clones only and misses some. The top ten clones hold roughly 3% of a sample with tens of thousands of clones, over 75% of them seen once. Sequenced material: peripheral blood. Receptor source: a man aged 45-65 years with active COVID-19. The CDR3 runs from the conserved cysteine through the conserved F or W. D genes are given only for firm matches. The size entry is marked missing in some rows and otherwise reads once, few, many or a size class.

clone_size d_call j_call v_call cdr3_nt cdr3_aa
once TRBD2 TRBJ2-3 TRBV19 TGTGCCAGTAGAGGGCCGGGACTAGCGGATACGCAGTATTTT CASRGPGLADTQYF
NA NA TRBJ2-2 TRBV4-2 TGTGCCAGCAGCCACCAGAAGAACACCGGGGAGCTGTTTTTT CASSHQKNTGELFF
NA NA TRBJ1-2 TRBV5-1 TGCGCCAGCAGCTTGGACAGGTCCTATGGCTACACCTTC CASSLDRSYGYTF
few TRBD1 TRBJ2-2 TRBV4-2 TGTGCCAGCAGCCCCTTGACAGGGGTCGGCGGGACCGGGGAGCTGTTTTTT CASSPLTGVGGTGELFF
NA TRBD1 TRBJ1-6 TRBV18 TGTGCCAGCTCACCACGAGGACAGGGCAATTCACCCCTCCACTTT CASSPRGQGNSPLHF
NA TRBD2 TRBJ2-1 TRBV5-1 TGCGCCAGCAGCTCTAGCGGGGGTCCCAATGAGCAGTTCTTC CASSSSGGPNEQFF
NA NA TRBJ2-2 TRBV5-1 TGCGCCAGTCAGGCCACCGGGGAGCTGTTTTTT CASQATGELFF
NA TRBD1 TRBJ2-5 TRBV2 TGTGCCAGCAGAAGGACAGGCCAAGAGACCCAGTACTTC CASRRTGQETQYF
NA TRBD2 TRBJ2-1 TRBV7-8 TGTGCCAGCACCGTAGCGGGAGGGAACTACAATGAGCAGTTCTTC CASTVAGGNYNEQFF
few NA TRBJ2-5 TRBV19 TGTGCCAGTAGTGACCAAATCGGGGAGACCCAGTACTTC CASSDQIGETQYF
NA NA TRBJ2-3 TRBV19 TGTGCCAGTAGTACGAGGAGGGGTGCAGATACGCAGTATTTT CASSTRRGADTQYF
once NA TRBJ2-5 TRBV3-1/TRBV3-2 TGTGCCAGCAGCCAAGAGGCTAGCGTGAAGGAGACCCAGTACTTC CASSQEASVKETQYF
NA TRBD2 TRBJ2-1 TRBV7-9 TGTGCCAGCAGCTTGGGCAGCGGGAGCGGCAATGAGCAGTTCTTC CASSLGSGSGNEQFF
NA NA TRBJ1-2 TRBV10-1 TGCGCCAGCAGTCCAGGGGTGAGCTATGGCTACACCTTC CASSPGVSYGYTF
few TRBD2 TRBJ2-1 TRBV13 TGTGCCAGCAGGTTAACTAGCGGGAGGGCTCATGAGCAGTTCTTC CASRLTSGRAHEQFF
once NA TRBJ1-2 TRBV5-4 TGTGCCAGCAGCCTCCCCGGCCTAGAGGGCGCCCTTGGCTACACCTTC CASSLPGLEGALGYTF
NA TRBD1 TRBJ1-6 TRBV18 TGTGCCAGCTCATCCTTGGACAGGGCCAATTCACCCCTCCACTTT CASSSLDRANSPLHF
NA TRBD1 TRBJ2-5 TRBV9 TGTGCCAGTACCTTGGACAGGGGTTCGCAAGAGACCCAGTACTTC CASTLDRGSQETQYF
few NA TRBJ1-2 TRBV10-3 TGTGCCATCTGGGAACCAGGGCTCGACTATGGCTACACCTTC CAIWEPGLDYGYTF
NA NA TRBJ2-7 TRBV19 TGTGCCAGTAGGGAGGGGCAGAACTACGAGCAGTACTTC CASREGQNYEQYF
NA NA TRBJ2-1 TRBV4-1 TGCGCCAGCAGCCAAAATGCTAACTTACCTGAGCAGTTCTTC CASSQNANLPEQFF
NA NA TRBJ1-1 TRBV7-9 TGTGCCAGCGATAGGGGTAGGGGCACTGAAGCTTTCTTT CASDRGRGTEAFF
NA NA TRBJ2-2 TRBV7-3 TGTGCCAGCAGCTTCGGGTTTGGTCCCGGGGAGCTGTTTTTT CASSFGFGPGELFF
NA NA TRBJ2-5 TRBV9 TGTGCCAGCAGCGTAGAAGGTGGCACTATGGGGACCCAGTACTTC CASSVEGGTMGTQYF
NA NA TRBJ1-4 TRBV4-3 TGCGCCAGCAGCCGCACCACCGCGGGGAATGAAAAACTGTTTTTT CASSRTTAGNEKLFF
NA TRBD2 TRBJ2-3 TRBV18 TGTGCCAGCTCGCCGCGACTAGCGGAAGGCACAGATACGCAGTATTTT CASSPRLAEGTDTQYF
few NA TRBJ2-1 TRBV27 TGTGCCAGCAGCTGGACAAGCTCCTACAATGAGCAGTTCTTC CASSWTSSYNEQFF
few TRBD1 TRBJ1-5 TRBV19 TGTGCCAGTAACACGGGACAGGGGATTGATCAGCCCCAGCATTTT CASNTGQGIDQPQHF
once NA TRBJ1-2 TRBV7-2 TGTGCCAGCAGCTTAACCCCGGCAGGGTGGGATGGCTACACCTTC CASSLTPAGWDGYTF
once NA TRBJ2-3 TRBV6-5 TGTGCCAGCAGTTACCGTCGGACTCTGAACGGGGATACGCAGTATTTT CASSYRRTLNGDTQYF
NA TRBD1 TRBJ1-1 TRBV9 TGTGCCAGCAGCCGAGGAGGGACAGTAATTTTGAACACTGAAGCTTTCTTT CASSRGGTVILNTEAFF
NA TRBD1 TRBJ1-2 TRBV7-2 TGTGCCAGCAGCGGCTTTCGGTCGGTTCAGGGGGCAGGAGGCTACACCTTC CASSGFRSVQGAGGYTF
NA TRBD1 TRBJ1-4 TRBV4-2 TGTGCCAGCAGCCAAGATCCACCTCCAGGGGGCTTGGATGAAAAACTGTTTTTT CASSQDPPPGGLDEKLFF
NA NA TRBJ2-7 TRBV11-2 TGTGCCAGCAGCTTCACGTCGACAGGAGGTACCTACGAGCAGTACTTC CASSFTSTGGTYEQYF
NA NA TRBJ2-4 TRBV27 TGTGCCAGCAGTCTTTCGAGGCTAGCCTCTTCCAAAAACATTCAGTACTTC CASSLSRLASSKNIQYF